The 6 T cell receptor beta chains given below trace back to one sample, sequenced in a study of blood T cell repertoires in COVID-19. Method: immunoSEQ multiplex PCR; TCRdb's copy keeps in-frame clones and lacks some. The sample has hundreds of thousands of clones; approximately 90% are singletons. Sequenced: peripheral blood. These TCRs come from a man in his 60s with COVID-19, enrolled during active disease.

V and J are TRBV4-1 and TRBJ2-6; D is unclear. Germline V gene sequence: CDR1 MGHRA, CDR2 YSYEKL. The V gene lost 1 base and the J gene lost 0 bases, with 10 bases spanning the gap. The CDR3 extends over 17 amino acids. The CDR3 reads CASSQVTSNSGANVLTF. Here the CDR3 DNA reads TGCGCCAGCAGCCAAGTGACATCCAACTCTGGGGCCAACGTCCTGACTTTC.

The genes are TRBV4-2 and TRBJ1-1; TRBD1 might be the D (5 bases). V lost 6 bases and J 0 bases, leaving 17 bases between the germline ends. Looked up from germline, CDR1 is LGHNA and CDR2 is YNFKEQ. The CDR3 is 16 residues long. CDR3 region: CASRGQGRSMNTEAFF. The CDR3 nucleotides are TGTGCCAGCAGGGGGCAGGGCAGATCGATGAACACTGAAGCTTTCTTT.

DNA of the CDR3: TGTGCCAGCAGCCTTCTAGCGGGAGGTTCGATTAACTACAATGAGCAGTTCTTC. Translation: CASSLLAGGSINYNEQFF. The V and J genes are TRBV7-2 and TRBJ2-1; TRBD2 agrees at 11 bases. This CDR3 comprises 18 residues. With 5 bases clipped from V and 3 bases from J, the junction kept 12 bases outside the gene matches. Germline CDR1 reads SGHTA; CDR2 reads FQGNSA.

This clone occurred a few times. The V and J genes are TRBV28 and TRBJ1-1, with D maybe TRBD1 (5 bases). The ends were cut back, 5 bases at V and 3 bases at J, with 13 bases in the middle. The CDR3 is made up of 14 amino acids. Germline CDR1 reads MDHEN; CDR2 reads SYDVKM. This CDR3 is CASSGAWGDTEAFF. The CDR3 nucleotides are TGTGCCAGCAGTGGCGCGTGGGGGGACACTGAAGCTTTCTTT.

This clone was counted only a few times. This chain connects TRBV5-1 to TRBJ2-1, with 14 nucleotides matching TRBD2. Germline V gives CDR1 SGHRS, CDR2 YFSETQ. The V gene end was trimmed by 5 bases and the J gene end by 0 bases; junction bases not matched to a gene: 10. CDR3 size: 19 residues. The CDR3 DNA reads TGCGCCAGCAGTTTCTTCAGGACTAGCGGGGGGAGCTCCTACAATGAGCAGTTCTTC. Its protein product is CASSFFRTSGGSSYNEQFF.

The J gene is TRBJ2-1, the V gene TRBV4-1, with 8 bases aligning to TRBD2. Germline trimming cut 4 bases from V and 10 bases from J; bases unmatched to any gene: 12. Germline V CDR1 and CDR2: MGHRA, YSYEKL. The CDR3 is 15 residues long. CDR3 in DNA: TGCGCCAGCAGCCTCCGCTTCGGGGGGGCCCAAGAGCAGTTCTTC. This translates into CASSLRFGGAQEQFF.